This T cell receptor (beta chain) comes out of a study of control samples from healthy donors and cancer patients. V was cut by 4 bases and J by 12 bases, with 16 bases left in between. The CDR3 is made up of 13 amino acids. Per the germline V gene, CDR1 is SGHTA and CDR2 is FQGNSA. The data were produced by immunoSEQ multiplex PCR, yet TCRdb's version contains in-frame clones alone and is incomplete. This sample carries roughly 89,000 clones, 91% of them seen once, and the ten largest clones take around 17%. The sample comprised blood. The gene calls are TRBV7-2 and TRBJ2-1; D unclear. The origin of this receptor is a man aged 45 to 65 in good health. DNA for the CDR3: TGTGCCAGCAGCTCTCTGATGGAGTTTCCGCAGTTCTTC. Translation: CASSSLMEFPQFF. The full variable domain, rest sourced from reference TRBV7-2 and TRBJ2-1, is GAGVSQSPSNKVTEKGKDVELRCDPISGHTALYWYRQSLGQGLEFLIYFQGNSAPDKSGLPSDRFSAERTGGSVSTLTIQRTQQEDSAVYLCASSSLMEFPQFFGPGTRLTVL.